Ten or more counts support the clone carrying this T cell receptor beta chain. Antigen specificity is unknown. The sample is drawn from a study of T cells in Graves' hyperthyroidism and ophthalmopathy. RNA transcripts gave rise to amplified TCR beta CDR3 regions. Researchers ran a first-round RT-PCR on the TCR CDR3 using the HTBI primer set. TCRdb itself ran the multiplex PCR reads through MiXCR, one entry per CDR3 protein. The sample lists fewer than 900,000 distinct CDR3 sequences; over 15% were seen once. Study-level points and caveats: Most thyroid clonotypes expanded above 0.001 were also detected in blood.

The V gene lost 2 bases and the J gene lost 7 bases, with 11 bases spanning the gap. The CDR3 spans 14 residues. This clonotype was obtained from a woman aged 45-65 years with Graves' hyperthyroidism that later progressed to Graves' ophthalmopathy. The chain joins TRBV12-3 or TRBV12-4 to TRBJ1-4; D is uncertain. Material: blood. CDR3 protein: CASSLPGIGEKLFF. The DNA for the CDR3 is TGTGCCAGCAGTTTACCTGGGATCGGTGAAAAACTGTTTTTT.